Shown below are 29 T cell receptor beta chains from a single sample sequenced in a study of pediatric ulcerative colitis. The data were produced by immunoSEQ multiplex PCR, yet TCRdb's version contains in-frame clones alone and is incomplete. The sample holds about 64,000 clones, approximately 87% seen once. What was sequenced was blood. The receptors originated from a boy between 10 and 17 years old with severe ulcerative colitis.

The chain has TRBV5-1 and TRBJ2-5; 7 bases match TRBD2. V lost 7 bases to trimming and J lost 7 bases; unmatched junction nucleotides: 10. The CDR3 totals 13 residues. Germline values: CDR1 SGHRS, CDR2 YFSETQ. Here the CDR3 reads CASSISREGTQYF. DNA of the CDR3: TGCGCCAGCTCTATTTCAAGGGAGGGGACCCAGTACTTC.

This chain joins TRBV10-3 and TRBJ1-1, with TRBD1 identical over 9 bases. Germline-derived CDR1 and CDR2 are ENHRY and SYGVKD. CDR3 length equals 13 residues. The ends lost 8 bases at V and 3 bases at J; junction bases unmatched: 4. In nucleotides, the CDR3 is TGTGCCATCGGGACAGGGTTGGACACTGAAGCTTTCTTT. The encoded protein is CAIGTGLDTEAFF.

The gene calls are TRBV19 and TRBJ2-5, with 15 positions matching TRBD2. The CDR3 spans 15 residues. Germline CDR1 LNHDA, CDR2 SQIVND (reference sequence). J gave up 5 bases and V 5 bases, and 3 bases lay outside the gene matches. The CDR3 is CASSPGTSGGETQYF. The DNA of the CDR3 is TGTGCCAGTAGTCCCGGGACTAGCGGGGGGGAGACCCAGTACTTC.

This clone was picked up one time. This chain uses TRBV9 with TRBJ2-5; possibly TRBD1 for D (6 bases). The CDR3 consists of 15 residues. V was pared by 3 bases and J by 0 bases, with 12 bases between. The germline CDR1 and CDR2 sequences are SGDLS and YYNGEE. CDR3 coding DNA: TGTGCCAGCAGCGGCGGACAGAACTACCAAGAGACCCAGTACTTC. This translates into CASSGGQNYQETQYF.

The chain carries TRBV30 and TRBJ2-3, with TRBD2 matching 10 bases. CDR1 is GTSNPN and CDR2 is SVGIG in the germline V gene (reference sequence). This CDR3 has 15 residues. With V trimmed by 3 bases and J by 5 bases, 8 bases remained unmatched. Here the CDR3 reads CAWRASGRFGDTQYF. CDR3 bases: TGTGCCTGGAGGGCTAGCGGGAGATTTGGAGATACGCAGTATTTT.

The rearrangement joins TRBV5-1 to TRBJ2-7, with 7 positions matching TRBD1. CDR1 and CDR2 from the germline V gene are SGHRS and YFSETQ. Trimming removed 0 bases from V and 0 bases from J; junction bases left unmatched: 6. This CDR3 has 16 residues. In DNA form, the CDR3 reads TGCGCCAGCAGCTTGGCTTGGCAGGGGGACTCCTACGAGCAGTACTTC. Translation gives CASSLAWQGDSYEQYF.

This chain links TRBV7-2 with TRBJ2-1; D gene uncertain. Germline assignment: CDR1 SGHTA and CDR2 FQGNSA. Trimming cost V 6 bases and J 10 bases, with 10 bases left between them. The CDR3 is made up of 11 amino acids. This CDR3 reads CASSQLWEQFF. As DNA, the CDR3 is TGTGCCAGCAGTCAATTATGGGAGCAGTTCTTC. The full variable domain, completed using reference TRBV7-2 and TRBJ2-1, is GAGVSQSPSNKVTEKGKDVELRCDPISGHTALYWYRQSLGQGLEFLIYFQGNSAPDKSGLPSDRFSAERTGGSVSTLTIQRTQQEDSAVYLCASSQLWEQFFGPGTRLTVL.

V usage is TRBV25-1 and J usage is TRBJ2-1, with a tentative D call TRBD2 (6 bases). The V and J ends lost 1 base and 8 bases respectively, with 15 bases between them. Germline CDR1 MGHDK, CDR2 SYGVNS. The CDR3 is 15 amino acids. In DNA, the CDR3 is TGTGCCAGCAGTGAATTAGGGGAGGAGGCTTATGAGCAGTTCTTC. Translation gives CASSELGEEAYEQFF.

This chain connects TRBV2 to TRBJ2-1, with 8 bases lining up with TRBD2. Germline V CDR1 and CDR2: SNHLY, FYNNEI. V was pared by 5 bases and J by 2 bases, with 5 bases of the junction left unmatched. The CDR3 sequence is 15 residues long. The CDR3 is CASSSFSGTYNEQFF. The CDR3 bases are TGTGCCAGCAGTTCTTTTAGCGGGACCTACAATGAGCAGTTCTTC. Drawing the rest from reference TRBV2 and TRBJ2-1, the complete variable domain is EPEVTQTPSHQVTQMGQEVILRCVPISNHLYFYWYRQILGQKVEFLVSFYNNEISEKSEIFDDQFSVERPDGSNFTLKIRSTKLEDSAMYFCASSSFSGTYNEQFFGPGTRLTVL.

A single count supports this clone. The chain joins TRBV6-5 to TRBJ2-7, with 10 bases matching TRBD2. With 5 bases clipped from V and 5 bases from J, the junction kept 9 bases outside the gene matches. The CDR3 spans 15 residues. CDR1 and CDR2 from the germline V gene are MNHEY and SVGAGI. The CDR3 DNA follows: TGTGCCAGCAGTCCCGAGGTTGGACTAGCGGACGAGCAGTACTTC. This translates into CASSPEVGLADEQYF.

The chain links TRBV7-2 to TRBJ1-2; the D is unclear. V was pared by 5 bases and J by 5 bases, with 9 bases between. CDR3 size: 12 residues. CDR1 and CDR2 from the germline V gene are SGHTA and FQGNSA. The CDR3 bases are TGTGCCAGCAGCCACCCTGGTTATGGCTACACCTTC. This codes for CASSHPGYGYTF.

This chain joins TRBV14 and TRBJ2-1, with D perhaps given as TRBD1 or TRBD2 (6 bases each). The CDR3 extends over 13 amino acids. With 2 bases removed from V and 9 bases from J, the gap between germline ends came to 11 bases. In germline, CDR1 is SGHDN, CDR2 FVKESK. The CDR3: CASSQFGGGEQFF. CDR3 DNA: TGTGCCAGCAGCCAATTCGGGGGCGGTGAGCAGTTCTTC.

The gene calls are TRBV14 and TRBJ2-3; no clear D gene. Germline loops: CDR1 SGHDN, CDR2 FVKESK. V gave up 0 bases and J gave up 2 bases, with 6 bases separating them. The CDR3 totals 14 residues. The chain's CDR3 is CASSQDHLTDTQYF. The CDR3 nucleotides are TGTGCCAGCAGCCAAGATCACCTCACAGATACGCAGTATTTT.

CDR3 protein: CASSLLGRSYEQYF. In DNA form, the CDR3 reads TGCGCCAGCAGCTTGCTCGGGAGGTCCTACGAGCAGTACTTC. This sequence joins TRBV5-1 and TRBJ2-7, with TRBD2 identical over 7 bases. Per germline, CDR1 SGHRS and CDR2 YFSETQ. V lost 1 base, J lost 1 base, and 2 bases stayed unmatched. The CDR3 consists of 14 residues.

The V gene is TRBV7-9, the J gene TRBJ2-1; 12 bases map to TRBD2. Unmatched junction bases numbered 4, after V lost 6 bases and J lost 4 bases. The CDR3 consists of 15 residues. Germline V gives CDR1 SEHNR, CDR2 FQNEAQ (reference sequence). The CDR3 sequence is CASRTGTSGYNEQFF. CDR3 nucleotides: TGTGCCAGCAGAACCGGGACTAGCGGGTACAATGAGCAGTTCTTC.

This clone has just a few counts. The V call is TRBV25-1, the J call TRBJ2-2; D uncertain. V gave up 3 bases and J gave up 3 bases, with 8 bases separating them. The CDR3 loop spans 14 amino acids. The germline CDR1 and CDR2 sequences are MGHDK and SYGVNS. The chain's CDR3 is CASSDSGDTGELFF. The CDR3, as DNA: TGTGCCAGCAGTGATTCTGGGGACACCGGGGAGCTGTTTTTT.

The V call is TRBV27, the J call TRBJ2-1, with 9 bases matching TRBD1. The CDR3 runs to 12 residues. V dropped 8 bases and J dropped 9; count of bases not matched to a gene: 5. Germline values: CDR1 MNHEY, CDR2 SMNVEV (reference sequence). CDR3 DNA: TGTGCCAGCGGGACAGGGCCTATTGAGCAGTTCTTC. Its protein is CASGTGPIEQFF.

This chain links TRBV10-2 with TRBJ2-3; TRBD2 matches at 9 bases. The V gene end was trimmed by 0 bases and the J gene end by 4 bases; junction bases not matched to a gene: 5. The CDR3 totals 16 residues. The V gene's germline CDR1 is WSHSY and CDR2 SAAADI. The CDR3 coding sequence is TGCGCCAGCAGTGAGTCTGCGGGAGGGGCCCCAGATACGCAGTATTTT. This gives the protein CASSESAGGAPDTQYF.

The chain has TRBV19 and TRBJ1-2; TRBD1 aligns across 11 bases. The CDR3 spans 16 residues. Germline CDR1 and CDR2: LNHDA and SQIVND (reference sequence). Trimming cost V 6 bases and J 2 bases; bases outside gene matches: 8. The CDR3 DNA follows: TGTGCCAGTAGGGGGACAGGGGGTATTACGAACTATGGCTACACCTTC. Its translation: CASRGTGGITNYGYTF. Based on the CDR3 plus reference TRBV19 and TRBJ1-2, the full variable domain is DGGITQSPKYLFRKEGQNVTLSCEQNLNHDAMYWYRQDPGQGLRLIYYSQIVNDFQKGDIAEGYSVSREKKESFPLTVTSAQKNPTAFYLCASRGTGGITNYGYTFGSGTRLTVV.

The genes are TRBV25-1 and TRBJ2-5; D is possibly TRBD1 (8 bases). CDR1 is MGHDK, CDR2 SYGVNS, per germline. V was trimmed by 7 bases and J by 4 bases, leaving 13 bases between them. CDR3 size: 13 residues. CDR3 sequence: CASMNRGGETQYF. The DNA of the CDR3 is TGTGCCAGCATGAACAGGGGGGGAGAGACCCAGTACTTC. Complete variable domain (other parts from reference TRBV25-1 and TRBJ2-5): EADIYQTPRYLVIGTGKKITLECSQTMGHDKMYWYQQDPGMELHLIHYSYGVNSTEKGDLSSESTVSRIRTEHFPLTLESARPSHTSQYLCASMNRGGETQYFGPGTRLLVL.

This clone was detected once. This chain uses TRBV29-1 with TRBJ2-2, with D perhaps TRBD1 (6 bases). Germline V lookup: CDR1 SQVTM, CDR2 ANQGSEA. V was cut by 4 bases and J by 6 bases, with 12 bases left in between. The CDR3 totals 13 residues. The CDR3 DNA reads TGCAGCGTTGGCCTACAGGGCGCCGGGGAGCTGTTTTTT. Translating gives CSVGLQGAGELFF.

This chain joins TRBV7-2 and TRBJ2-1, with 7 nucleotides matching TRBD2. With V trimmed by 3 bases and J by 9 bases, 5 bases remained unmatched. The CDR3 extends over 13 amino acids. CDR1 SGHTA and CDR2 FQGNSA come from the germline V gene. The CDR3 region has the DNA TGTGCCAGCAGCTTCGGCGGGAGCGGTGAGCAGTTCTTC. Translated, it gives CASSFGGSGEQFF.

The chain has TRBV30 and TRBJ1-5, with a tentative D call TRBD1 (5 bases). The CDR3 spans 13 residues. Trimming removed 5 bases at V and 0 bases at J, with 8 bases between. Germline CDR1 is GTSNPN and CDR2 is SVGIG (reference sequence). CDR3: CAWGHSSNQPQHF. CDR3 nucleotides: TGTGCCTGGGGACACTCTAGCAATCAGCCCCAGCATTTT.

The rearrangement links TRBV7-9 to TRBJ2-1, with D tentatively TRBD2 (6 bases). The CDR3 is 12 residues long. V lost 5 bases and J 8 bases, leaving 10 bases between the germline ends. The germline CDR1 and CDR2 sequences are SEHNR and FQNEAQ (reference sequence). The CDR3, as DNA: TGTGCCAGCAGCCTGGAGGGCCATGAGCAGTTCTTC. Protein product: CASSLEGHEQFF.

In this sample, this clone turned up a few times. The chain carries TRBV27 and TRBJ1-4; D not resolved. CDR3 size: 14 residues. Germline lookup yields CDR1 MNHEY and CDR2 SMNVEV (reference sequence). V was pared by 1 base and J by 1 base, with 4 bases between. CDR3: CASSLFGTNEKLFF. CDR3 DNA: TGTGCCAGCAGTTTATTTGGAACTAATGAAAAACTGTTTTTT.

The chain carries TRBV6-6 and TRBJ2-1; 9 bases line up with TRBD1. V shed 2 bases, J shed 5 bases, and the junction held 7 bases outside the gene matches. Germline CDR1 and CDR2: MNHNY and SVGAGI (reference sequence). The CDR3 is 16 residues long. DNA of the CDR3: TGTGCCAGCAGTTACGGACAGGGGAGGGTAAACAATGAGCAGTTCTTC. It codes for CASSYGQGRVNNEQFF.

This chain links TRBV7-9 with TRBJ2-7; TRBD1 agrees at 11 bases. After removal of 5 bases from V and 3 bases from J, the junction contained 18 bases not matched to a gene. The germline V gene has CDR1 SEHNR and CDR2 FQNEAQ (reference sequence). The CDR3 contains 19 residues. The CDR3 nucleotides are TGTGCCAGCAGCCCCTCGGACAGGGGGCTCCCTCAGCGGTACTACGAGCAGTACTTC. Protein: CASSPSDRGLPQRYYEQYF.

The CDR3 reads CASESGRNTGELFF. DNA for the CDR3: TGCGCCAGCGAGTCAGGGCGAAACACCGGGGAGCTGTTTTTT. This sequence joins TRBV5-1 and TRBJ2-2; D might be TRBD1 (5 bases). The CDR3 consists of 14 residues. Between the trimmed V and J ends, which lost 7 bases and 2 bases, there was a span of 12 bases. In germline, CDR1 is SGHRS, CDR2 YFSETQ.

The V gene is TRBV6-9, the J gene TRBJ2-7, with a tentative D call TRBD2 (6 bases). In germline, CDR1 is MNHGY, CDR2 SVAAGI. The CDR3 contains 17 residues. Trimming pared 6 bases from V and 5 bases from J, leaving 26 bases between. The CDR3 DNA is TGTGCCAGCAGCCCGCCACTCCCTGACGGAGGGCGGGACGAGCAGTACTTC. The encoded protein is CASSPPLPDGGRDEQYF.